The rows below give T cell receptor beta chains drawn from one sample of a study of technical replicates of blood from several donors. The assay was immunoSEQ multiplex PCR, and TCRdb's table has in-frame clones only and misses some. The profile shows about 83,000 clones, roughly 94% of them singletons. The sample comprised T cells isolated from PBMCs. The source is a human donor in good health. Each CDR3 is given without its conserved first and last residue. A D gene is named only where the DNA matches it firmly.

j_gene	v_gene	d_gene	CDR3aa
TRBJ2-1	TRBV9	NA	ASSAGLNEQF
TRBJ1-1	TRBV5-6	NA	ASSLGAGFARTEAF
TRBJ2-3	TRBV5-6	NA	ASSYQDTQY
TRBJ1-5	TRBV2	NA	ASSERGGTGQPQH
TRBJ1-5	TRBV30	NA	AWSDKVGYSNQPQH
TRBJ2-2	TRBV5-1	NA	ASSIGRAGELF
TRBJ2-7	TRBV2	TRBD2	ASWDYSYEQY
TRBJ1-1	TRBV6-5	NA	ASSYSNQGGEAF
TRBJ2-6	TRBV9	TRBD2	ASSAPGTSTGANVLT
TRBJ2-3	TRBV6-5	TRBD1	ASSYSGQDHTDTQY
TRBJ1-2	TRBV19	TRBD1	ASRDRADGGYT
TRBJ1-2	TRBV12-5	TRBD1	ASGLGDSNYGYT
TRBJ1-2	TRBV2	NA	ASTVSRAGGYT
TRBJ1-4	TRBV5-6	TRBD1	ASSLIGTGDEKLF
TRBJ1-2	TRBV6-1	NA	ASSGARGPEGYGYT
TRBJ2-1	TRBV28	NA	ASSLGEGSDNEQF
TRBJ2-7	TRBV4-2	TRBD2	ASSPILAGGYEQY
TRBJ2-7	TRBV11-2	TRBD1	ASSPIARDRLNYEQY
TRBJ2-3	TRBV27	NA	ASSLSTLRAQY
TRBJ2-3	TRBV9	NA	ASSVGLSTDTQY
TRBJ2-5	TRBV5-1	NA	ASSWARQETQY
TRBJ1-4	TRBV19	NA	ASSIDSRSYRNELF
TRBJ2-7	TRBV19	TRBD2	ASSIDSGSRYEQY
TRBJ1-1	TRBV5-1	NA	ASSFRDTNTEAF
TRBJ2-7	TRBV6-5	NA	ASRGGTGSSYEQY
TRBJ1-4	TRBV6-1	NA	ASRGTTGEKLF
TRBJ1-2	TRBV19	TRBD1	ASSIRGTGWIFYGYT
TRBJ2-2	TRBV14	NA	ASSQRTLSGELF
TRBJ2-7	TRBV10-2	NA	ASSPSYEQY
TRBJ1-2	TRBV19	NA	ASSSQLRGYT
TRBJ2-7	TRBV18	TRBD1	ASSPLQPRDRDEQY
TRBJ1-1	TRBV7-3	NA	ASSRGDPLVGTEAF
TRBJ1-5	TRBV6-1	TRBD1	ASSEGTVSNQPQH